The 18 T cell receptor beta chains below were found in one sample sequenced in a study of control samples from healthy donors and cancer patients. Using immunoSEQ multiplex PCR, the repertoire was profiled, and TCRdb retains in-frame clones only, with some absent. Of about 55,000 clones listed, more than 95% are singletons. The sequencing sample was made of blood. These receptors all come from a woman younger than 30 in good health.

V usage is TRBV5-1 and J usage is TRBJ1-1; TRBD1 might be the D (6 bases). CDR3 length: 16 amino acids. CDR1 is SGHRS, CDR2 YFSETQ, per germline. The V gene lost 0 bases and the J gene lost 1 base, with 13 bases spanning the gap. In DNA, the CDR3 is TGCGCCAGCAGCTTGGCCTGGACAGCGAAGAACACTGAAGCTTTCTTT. Translated: CASSLAWTAKNTEAFF.

The V call is TRBV7-8, the J call TRBJ1-1; TRBD1 might be the D (5 bases). This CDR3 comprises 15 residues. Trimming took off 1 base at V and 1 base at J, with 10 bases between the two ends. Germline V CDR1 and CDR2: SGHVS, FQNEAQ. CDR3 nucleotides: TGTGCCAGCAGCTTAGGTCAGGGCTCGAACACTGAAGCTTTCTTT. Amino acid sequence: CASSLGQGSNTEAFF.

CDR3 DNA: TGTGCCAGCAGTTACATGGGTACCGGGGAGCTGTTTTTT. Its protein is CASSYMGTGELFF. J is TRBJ2-2 and V is TRBV6-5; D gene uncertain. Germline V gene lookup returns CDR1 MNHEY and CDR2 SVGAGI. V lost 2 bases and J 5 bases, leaving 6 bases between the germline ends. The CDR3 runs 13 residues.

The J gene is TRBJ1-6, the V gene TRBV3-1 (or the pseudogene TRBV3-2); no clear D gene. V lost 1 base and J 4 bases, leaving 8 bases between the germline ends. Germline loops: CDR1 LGHDT, CDR2 YNNKEL (reference sequence). CDR3 size: 15 residues. The CDR3 spells CASSQGGRYNSPLHF. The CDR3 bases are TGTGCCAGCAGCCAAGGAGGGCGGTATAATTCACCCCTCCACTTT.

V is TRBV7-8 and J is TRBJ2-6, with 8 bases identical to TRBD2. This CDR3 is built from 18 residues. Germline lookup yields CDR1 SGHVS and CDR2 FQNEAQ. The J segment lost 2 bases and the V segment lost 2 bases, leaving 8 bases of the junction unmatched. The CDR3, as DNA: TGTGCCAGCAGCTTAACGGGACTAGATTTTGCTGGGGCCAACGTCCTGACTTTC. Translation: CASSLTGLDFAGANVLTF. The whole variable domain, filled in from reference TRBV7-8 and TRBJ2-6, reads GAGVSQSPRYKVAKRGQDVALRCDPISGHVSLFWYQQALGQGPEFLTYFQNEAQLDKSGLPSDRFFAERPEGSVSTLKIQRTQQEDSAVYLCASSLTGLDFAGANVLTFGAGSRLTVL.

This clone occurred once. The rearrangement uses TRBV6-1 and TRBJ2-3, with D tentatively TRBD2 (7 bases). Germline V gene sequence: CDR1 MNHNS, CDR2 SASEGT. The CDR3 has 16 amino acids. Between the trimmed V and J ends, which lost 4 bases and 4 bases, there was a span of 18 bases. This chain's CDR3 is CASSGSFEGGADTQYF. The CDR3 DNA reads TGTGCCAGCAGTGGAAGTTTTGAGGGGGGGGCAGATACGCAGTATTTT.

The V and J genes are TRBV11-2 and TRBJ2-3; 11 bases match TRBD1. V shed 5 bases and J 0 bases; nucleotides not matched to a gene: 7. This CDR3 has 17 residues. Germline CDR1 is SGHAT and CDR2 is FQNNGV. The CDR3 DNA reads as TGTGCCAGCAGCCTGGGACAGGGGGAGCTCAGCACAGATACGCAGTATTTT. The encoded protein is CASSLGQGELSTDTQYF.

The chain carries TRBV4-1 and TRBJ1-5; tentatively, D is TRBD1 (5 bases). Trimming stripped 6 bases from V and 4 bases from J, with 13 bases between. The CDR3 spans 14 residues. Germline CDR1 and CDR2: MGHRA and YSYEKL. The CDR3 loop reads CASRAQGINQPQHF. Here the CDR3 DNA reads TGCGCCAGCAGAGCGCAGGGCATAAATCAGCCCCAGCATTTT.

This clone occurred once. The chain joins TRBV12-3 or TRBV12-4 to TRBJ1-2; 9 bases match TRBD1. The CDR3 consists of 13 residues. V dropped 7 bases and J dropped 5; count of bases not matched to a gene: 5. CDR3 nucleotides: TGTGCCAGCACCAAGGACAGGGGATATGGCTACACCTTC. Residues: CASTKDRGYGYTF.

In this sample, this clone turned up once. The genes are TRBV3-1 (or the pseudogene TRBV3-2) and TRBJ2-7; 11 bases align to TRBD2. The junction had 6 bases not matched to a gene; V was cut back by 3 bases and J by 8 bases. There are 14 residues in the CDR3. CDR1 and CDR2 from the germline V gene are LGHDT and YNNKEL (reference sequence). Here the CDR3 DNA reads TGTGCCAGCAGCCAGGGTTTAGCGGGGGGGCAGCAGTACTTC. It encodes CASSQGLAGGQQYF.

As to this clone: Other DNA sequences in this specimen translate into the identical CDR3. The rearrangement links TRBV7-2 to TRBJ1-2; D gene unclear. Trimming removed 8 bases from V and 5 bases from J, with 9 bases in between. Germline loops: CDR1 SGHTA, CDR2 FQGNSA. This CDR3 is 11 amino acids long. CDR3 sequence reads: CASGNLYGYTF. CDR3 DNA: TGTGCCAGCGGGAACCTTTATGGCTACACCTTC.

This clone is a singleton in its sample. The CDR3 sequence is CASSLRGATDTQYF. For the CDR3, the DNA is TGTGCCAGCAGTTTAAGAGGGGCCACAGATACGCAGTATTTT. The chain joins TRBV27 to TRBJ2-3; D might be TRBD1 or TRBD2, each matching 5 bases. CDR3 length: 14 amino acids. Germline V gene sequence: CDR1 MNHEY, CDR2 SMNVEV (reference sequence). V lost 2 bases, J lost 2 bases, and 8 bases lay in between.

The CDR3 sequence: CASSVGGTMNTEAFF. The CDR3 region has the DNA TGTGCCAGCAGCGTAGGGGGAACGATGAACACTGAAGCTTTCTTT. The chain employs TRBV9 and TRBJ1-1; D is unclear. This CDR3 has 15 residues. Germline lookup yields CDR1 SGDLS and CDR2 YYNGEE. V was trimmed by 0 bases and J by 0 bases, leaving 9 bases between them. The entire variable domain, with the rest obtained from reference TRBV9 and TRBJ1-1, is as follows: DSGVTQTPKHLITATGQRVTLRCSPRSGDLSVYWYQQSLDQGLQFLIQYYNGEERAKGNILERFSAQQFPDLHSELNLSSLELGDSALYFCASSVGGTMNTEAFFGQGTRLTVV.

The gene calls are TRBV2 and TRBJ2-2; 8 bases align to TRBD1. V shed 4 bases, J shed 6 bases, and the junction held 13 bases outside the gene matches. This CDR3 is built from 17 residues. Germline loops: CDR1 SNHLY, CDR2 FYNNEI. This CDR3 is CASSAYDRGMAPGELFF. CDR3 coding DNA: TGTGCCAGCAGTGCCTATGACAGGGGAATGGCCCCCGGGGAGCTGTTTTTT. Combining the CDR3 with reference TRBV2 and TRBJ2-2 gives the whole variable domain EPEVTQTPSHQVTQMGQEVILRCVPISNHLYFYWYRQILGQKVEFLVSFYNNEISEKSEIFDDQFSVERPDGSNFTLKIRSTKLEDSAMYFCASSAYDRGMAPGELFFGEGSRLTVL.

The rearrangement joins TRBV7-8 to TRBJ2-1, with D possibly TRBD1 on 6 matching bases. Germline loops: CDR1 SGHVS, CDR2 FQNEAQ. V lost 0 bases, J lost 8 bases, and 17 bases lay in between. The CDR3 extends over 16 amino acids. CDR3 protein: CASSLAGTGRWYEQFF. CDR3 DNA sequence: TGTGCCAGCAGCTTAGCTGGCACAGGGAGATGGTATGAGCAGTTCTTC.

The chain employs TRBV9 and TRBJ2-6, with unresolved D. CDR1 is SGDLS and CDR2 is YYNGEE in the germline V gene. V lost 3 bases and J 4 bases, leaving 8 bases between the germline ends. The CDR3 spans 14 residues. CDR3 in amino acids: CASSESTGANVLTF. DNA of the CDR3: TGTGCCAGCAGCGAGTCAACCGGGGCCAACGTCCTGACTTTC.

The J gene is TRBJ1-2, the V gene TRBV27, with 11 bases aligning to TRBD1. Per the germline V gene, CDR1 is MNHEY and CDR2 is SMNVEV (reference sequence). The J segment lost 4 bases and the V segment lost 6 bases, leaving 16 bases of the junction unmatched. CDR3 length equals 18 residues. The CDR3 DNA reads TGTGCCAGCAGCCCCCTCAGGACAGGGGGCTCCCAGGGCTATGGCTACACCTTC. It encodes CASSPLRTGGSQGYGYTF.

The chain employs TRBV12-3 or TRBV12-4 and TRBJ1-2; D uncertain. The CDR3 spans 12 residues. The V end was cut by 6 bases, the J end by 4 bases, with 9 bases between. CDR3 residues: CASSPPGYGYTF. CDR3 DNA: TGTGCCAGCAGCCCCCCGGGCTATGGCTACACCTTC.